The rows below give T cell receptor beta chains drawn from one sample of a study of OX40 agonist ivuxolimab in advanced cancers. Profiled with immunoSEQ multiplex PCR; TCRdb holds only in-frame clones, not every one. Of roughly 23,000 clones in the sample, over 75% are singletons; the top ten hold 16%. The source was CD4+ or CD8+ T cells sorted from blood, collected in a trial of the OX40 agonist ivuxolimab. These receptors were taken from an adult with an advanced solid tumor such as melanoma, head and neck, liver or kidney cancer. The CDR3 runs from the conserved cysteine through the conserved F or W. A D gene is named only where the DNA matches it firmly. Clone size is not always given. Where it is, it says once, few, many or a class for expanded clones.

D	size	V	J	DNA	CDR3
-	-	TRBV4-2	TRBJ1-5	TGTGCCAGCAGCCTCAAGCGACAGATTCTTAATCAGCCCCAGCATTTT	CASSLKRQILNQPQHF
-	-	TRBV2	TRBJ1-6	TGTGCCAGCAGTGTAACTGCGGGGTCCTATAATTCACCCCTCCACTTT	CASSVTAGSYNSPLHF
TRBD1	-	TRBV9	TRBJ2-3	TGTGCCAGCAGCCCTCCGGGACAGAGCACAGATACGCAGTATTTT	CASSPPGQSTDTQYF
-	-	TRBV27	TRBJ2-3	TGTGCCAGCGCAGGGGTGGGGGGCAGAGATACGCAGTATTTT	CASAGVGGRDTQYF
-	-	TRBV7-3	TRBJ2-1	TGTGCCAGCAGCTTAGGGACCGGACGCCTCAACAATGAGCAGTTCTTC	CASSLGTGRLNNEQFF
-	-	TRBV4-1	TRBJ2-2	TGCGCCAGCAGCCAAGCCGCCGGGACCCCCTCCGGGGAGCTGTTTTTT	CASSQAAGTPSGELFF
-	once	TRBV2	TRBJ2-7	TGTGCCAGCACCGCCGGTAACGAGCAGTACTTC	CASTAGNEQYF
TRBD1	-	TRBV6-5	TRBJ2-1	TGTGCCAGCAGCTCCCGACAGGGGAATGAGCAGTTCTTC	CASSSRQGNEQFF
-	few	TRBV7-9	TRBJ2-1	TGTGCCAGCAGCTGGGTCCTAGCTAAAGGGGAGCAGTTCTTC	CASSWVLAKGEQFF
TRBD2	-	TRBV11-1	TRBJ2-5	TGTGCCAGCAGCTCCCGACTAGCGGAAGAGACCCAGTACTTC	CASSSRLAEETQYF
-	-	TRBV27	TRBJ2-1	TGTGCCAGCAGCCCCGGGGGGCCTTACAATGAGCAGTTCTTC	CASSPGGPYNEQFF
TRBD2	-	TRBV11-1	TRBJ2-1	TGTGCCAGCAGCTTAGCGGGGACTAGCGTAGCTGAGCAGTTCTTC	CASSLAGTSVAEQFF
-	-	TRBV28	TRBJ2-2	TGTGCCAGCAGTACCCTGGGGGCCGGGGAGCTGTTTTTT	CASSTLGAGELFF
-	-	TRBV6-5	TRBJ1-5	TGTGCCAGCAGTTACTCGCTGCCCGATAGCAATCAGCCCCAGCATTTT	CASSYSLPDSNQPQHF
-	-	TRBV19	TRBJ2-1	TGTGCCAGTTCACTTGGCTCCTACAATGAGCAGTTCTTC	CASSLGSYNEQFF
-	-	TRBV9	TRBJ2-1	TGTGCCAGCAGCGCGGGTTTAGGAGGCTACAATGAGCAGTTCTTC	CASSAGLGGYNEQFF
TRBD1	-	TRBV19	TRBJ1-5	TGTGCCAGTAGCCTAGACAGGGCGAGCAATCAGCCCCAGCATTTT	CASSLDRASNQPQHF
-	-	TRBV6-5	TRBJ1-1	TGTGCCAGCGTAGGATCTACCCTGAACACTGAAGCTTTCTTT	CASVGSTLNTEAFF
-	-	TRBV7-6	TRBJ1-3	TGTGCCAGCAGCTTAGCGCTGCCCGGGGCTGGAAACACCATATATTTT	CASSLALPGAGNTIYF
-	-	TRBV5-6	TRBJ1-1	TGTGCCAGCAGCTTGGTAGGGGAGTTGAACACTGAAGCTTTCTTT	CASSLVGELNTEAFF
-	few	TRBV4-3	TRBJ1-2	TGCGCCAGCAGCCAAGATGTAGGGAGCTACTATGGCTACACCTTC	CASSQDVGSYYGYTF
TRBD2	few	TRBV19	TRBJ2-7	TGTGCCAGTAGTATGGGAGGGGTCGGGTTGAGAGAGCAGTACTTC	CASSMGGVGLREQYF
TRBD1	-	TRBV19	TRBJ2-5	TGTGCCAGTAGCCCAGGACGGGACAGGGGAAGAGAGACCCAGTACTTC	CASSPGRDRGRETQYF
-	-	TRBV7-9	TRBJ2-7	TGTGCCAGCAGCGGGGACTTCCACGAGCAGTACTTC	CASSGDFHEQYF
TRBD1	-	TRBV5-5	TRBJ2-7	TGTGCCAGCAGCTGGGGACAGGGAAACTACGAGCAGTACTTC	CASSWGQGNYEQYF
-	once	TRBV27	TRBJ2-2	TGTGCCAGCAGGAGCCCTGCCGGGACCTCCACCAGGGAGCTGTTTTTT	CASRSPAGTSTRELFF
TRBD1	-	TRBV12-5	TRBJ1-6	TGTGCTAGTGGTTTGGTCGACAGGGGAGGATCACCCCTCCACTTT	CASGLVDRGGSPLHF
-	-	TRBV7-2	TRBJ2-7	TGTGCCAGCAGCTTCCCGCCGACAGGTAGTTCAGTCGACGAGCAGTACTTC	CASSFPPTGSSVDEQYF
-	-	TRBV2	TRBJ1-2	TGTGCCAGCAGTGAGGCCCAGGTTCCTAGTGGTGGCTACACCTTC	CASSEAQVPSGGYTF
TRBD1	-	TRBV7-6	TRBJ2-5	TGTGCCAGCAGCTTAGGCTCAGGGGGCGAGGAGACCCAGTACTTC	CASSLGSGGEETQYF
TRBD1	-	TRBV11-2	TRBJ1-2	TGTGCCAGCAGCTGGGCAGGGGGCTCTGGCTACACCTTC	CASSWAGGSGYTF
-	-	TRBV2	TRBJ2-7	TGTGCCAGCAGTGAATTCGACGGCTACGAGCAGTACTTC	CASSEFDGYEQYF
-	-	TRBV27	TRBJ2-6	TGTGCCAGCCTCCCTCGGGGCTACGGGGCCAACGTCCTGACTTTC	CASLPRGYGANVLTF
TRBD2	-	TRBV7-3	TRBJ2-2	TGTGCCAGCAGCCGAGGCGGGAGCAGCCAAGCCGGGGAGCTGTTTTTT	CASSRGGSSQAGELFF
TRBD1	-	TRBV5-4	TRBJ1-1	TGCGCCAGCACCCGGGACAGTGGGAGAGGTGGCACTGAAGCTTTCTTT	CASTRDSGRGGTEAFF
-	medium-sized	TRBV11-2	TRBJ1-2	TGTGCCAGCAGCTTAGATCTGGAGAGTGGCTACACCTTC	CASSLDLESGYTF
-	-	TRBV29-1	TRBJ2-7	TGCAGCGTTGAAGATCTGCGGGGCCTCTCCTACGAGCAGTACTTC	CSVEDLRGLSYEQYF
-	-	TRBV7-8	TRBJ2-7	TGTGCCAGCAGCTTACTGGGGGCAACCTACGAGCAGTACTTC	CASSLLGATYEQYF
-	-	TRBV9	TRBJ1-2	TGTGCCAGCAGCCCAAGTGGGGGGGGGAACTATGGCTACACCTTC	CASSPSGGGNYGYTF
-	-	TRBV29-1	TRBJ2-7	TGCAGCGGAACAGACAGCTACGAGCAGTACTTC	CSGTDSYEQYF
TRBD1	-	TRBV5-6	TRBJ1-4	TGTGCCAGCAGCGGGGGACAGGCCGAGATTGAAAAACTGTTTTTT	CASSGGQAEIEKLFF
-	-	TRBV5-6	TRBJ1-1	TGTGCCAGCAGCTTGGGACAGAGTCGCGCTGAAGCTTTCTTT	CASSLGQSRAEAFF
TRBD1	once	TRBV4-1	TRBJ2-1	TGCGCCAGCAGCCCCCCGGGACAGGGGAGAGATGAGCAGTTCTTC	CASSPPGQGRDEQFF
TRBD1	large	TRBV30	TRBJ2-5	TGTGCCTGGGCCAGATGGACAGGACGACTCGAAGGCGGAGAGACCCAGTACTTC	CAWARWTGRLEGGETQYF
TRBD2	-	TRBV5-6	TRBJ2-5	TGTGCCAGCAGCTTGACCAGCGGGGCCCAAGAGACCCAGTACTTC	CASSLTSGAQETQYF
TRBD1	-	TRBV4-1	TRBJ2-2	TGCGCCAGCAGCCAAGAGGGGGGACAGGGGATGGCCGGGGAGCTGTTTTTT	CASSQEGGQGMAGELFF
TRBD2	-	TRBV9	TRBJ2-1	TGTGCCAGCAGCGTAGAGGGTAGCGGGGGGGCTTACAATGAGCAGTTCTTC	CASSVEGSGGAYNEQFF
-	once	TRBV27	TRBJ2-2	TGTGCCAGCAGTTTCCCAGGGTTGACCGGGGAGCTGTTTTTT	CASSFPGLTGELFF
-	-	TRBV7-6	TRBJ1-1	TGTGCCAGCAGCTTATCGGGGGCTGGGAACACTGAAGCTTTCTTT	CASSLSGAGNTEAFF
-	-	TRBV12-5	TRBJ1-2	TGTGCTAGTGGTTCGGGGGGGGATGACTATGGCTACACCTTC	CASGSGGDDYGYTF
-	few	TRBV9	TRBJ1-1	TGTGCCAGCAGCGAGACCGGATTCGGGACTGAAGCTTTCTTT	CASSETGFGTEAFF
-	once	TRBV7-2	TRBJ2-5	TGTGCCAGCAGCTTATCGCTAGCCGCGGGGGAGACCCAGTACTTC	CASSLSLAAGETQYF